This TCR beta chain is from a study of early T cells in non-severe SARS-CoV-2 infection. Study information: Sequencing of unsorted whole blood was done on bulk RNA, leaving chains unpaired.

In the library, individual cDNA molecules carried attached unique molecular identifiers. TCRdb reprocessed the 5' RACE reads via MiXCR and lists one record per CDR3 protein. Here the sample spans over 60,000 distinct CDR3 sequences, about an eighth being singletons. There are 13 residues in the CDR3. V lost 0 bases, J lost 3 bases, and 9 bases lay in between. Germline loops: CDR1 GTSNPN, CDR2 SVGIG (reference sequence). The sequenced sample consisted of whole blood. The clonotype comes from an adult who was a healthcare worker with PCR-confirmed SARS-CoV-2 infection or an uninfected control (not recorded which). The chain joins TRBV30 to TRBJ2-7; tentative D call: TRBD1 (6 bases). The CDR3 nucleotides read TGTGCCTGGAGTGTCGAAGGGGGCTACGAGCAGTACTTC. This sequence encodes CAWSVEGGYEQYF.